This T cell receptor beta chain was identified during a study of T cell responses to AZD1222 COVID-19 vaccine. Study conclusions and caveats: An increase in Spike-specific TCR breadth and depth was observed after two AZD1222 doses. Sampling captured repertoires only after the peak T cell response.

The length of the CDR3 is 14 residues. V lost 7 bases to trimming and J lost 5 bases, with 14 bases between them. From germline, CDR1 is MNHEY and CDR2 SMNVEV (reference sequence). Second doses that came at about 4 or about 12 weeks were put together. A single count supports this clone. Its cognate antigen is unknown. This table comes from immunoSEQ multiplex PCR, and its TCRdb copy is limited to in-frame clones, with some not included. The sample lists 40,000 to 55,000 clones; 65% to 90% were seen once. The J gene is TRBJ1-4, the V gene TRBV27; unclear D gene. The sequencing here drew on peripheral blood, taken 28 days after the second AZD1222 dose. The sequence was obtained from an adult who received the AZD1222 COVID-19 vaccine. The CDR3 loop reads CASTTLDPNEKLFF. CDR3 sequence (DNA): TGTGCCAGCACCACCCTCGACCCAAATGAAAAACTGTTTTTT.